This TCR beta chain comes out of a study of beta chain features in type 1 diabetes. As for this clone: What it binds is not known.

Investigators reverse transcribed all isolated RNA, so they sequenced expressed TCRB transcripts. About 3.57 million reads were obtained on average from naive, central memory and regulatory T cell samples. The repertoire was sequenced with immunoSEQ multiplex PCR; TCRdb's copy has only in-frame clones and lacks some. Among hundreds of thousands of clones listed, roughly 13% were seen once. Based on CD45RO/CCR7/CD25/CD127/CD95/CD27, CD4+ regulatory, stem cell-like memory, naive and central memory cells were sorted. Study-wide results and limits: Relative to healthy donors, patients appeared to have naive, central memory and Treg TCRB repertoires that were more similar. The question of HLA type influencing TCRB rearrangement was one that remained unresolved here. Shorter TCRB CDR3s, moderately but significantly so, were found in Type 1 diabetes patients in all four CD4+ subsets.

The sequence derives from a woman aged 18-29 years with type 1 diabetes. Sequencing was done on a sample of naive CD4+ T cells from blood.

For the CDR3, the DNA is TGTGCCAGCAGAGTTGGGACTAGCGGGAACACCGGGGAGCTGTTTTTT. Its translation: CASRVGTSGNTGELFF. The chain recombines TRBV11-2 with TRBJ2-2, with 11 bases that match TRBD2. Germline CDR1 and CDR2: SGHAT and FQNNGV. J lost 1 base, V lost 6 bases, and 4 bases had no gene match. The CDR3 contains 16 residues.